A single sample gave rise to the 18 T cell receptor beta chains below, sequenced in a study of lymphopenia after photon versus proton radiotherapy. Here immunoSEQ multiplex PCR was the method, and the copy in TCRdb shows in-frame clones only, minus some. Of under 80,000 clones detected, around 86% appear once; the ten largest clones hold approximately 2.4%. Source: peripheral blood, taken from a patient treated with photon-based radiotherapy. The source of these receptors is a man in his forties with gastric cancer.

Remarks on this clone: The junction and the germline gene differ at one end; a read error may be behind it. The chain links TRBV7-9 to TRBJ2-7; D call uncertain. Germline V gene data show CDR1 as SEHNR and CDR2 as FQNEAQ (reference sequence). This CDR3 has 15 amino acids. The CDR3: CASSPVRTDSDEQYF. CDR3 DNA sequence: TGTGCCAGCAGCCCCGTGAGGACCGACTCCGACGAGCAGTACTTC.

The CDR3 DNA sequence: TGTGCCAGCAGTTACGCAAGCGGGGATAACGGGGAGCTGTTTTTT. Residues: CASSYASGDNGELFF. This chain uses TRBV6-5 with TRBJ2-2; 7 bases are shared with TRBD2. CDR1 and CDR2 (germline): MNHEY, SVGAGI. V was pared by 2 bases and J by 7 bases, with 7 bases of the junction left unmatched. CDR3 length equals 15 residues.

This chain connects TRBV7-9 to TRBJ1-1, with TRBD1 as a possible D gene (5 bases). The CDR3 totals 13 residues. The germline V gene encodes CDR1 SEHNR and CDR2 FQNEAQ (reference sequence). V was shortened by 7 bases and J by 6 bases, with 15 bases between the two germline ends. For the CDR3, the DNA is TGTGCCAGCACCACGTCCAGGGACCCTGAAGCTTTCTTT. Protein sequence: CASTTSRDPEAFF. Drawing the rest from reference TRBV7-9 and TRBJ1-1, the complete variable domain is DTGVSQNPRHKITKRGQNVTFRCDPISEHNRLYWYRQTLGQGPEFLTYFQNEAQLEKSRLLSDRFSAERPKGSFSTLEIQRTEQGDSAMYLCASTTSRDPEAFFGQGTRLTVV.

The V and J genes are TRBV6-5 and TRBJ1-1; 10 nucleotides align to TRBD1. In germline, CDR1 is MNHEY, CDR2 SVGAGI. The CDR3 has 16 amino acids. Germline trimming cut 0 bases from V and 5 bases from J; bases unmatched to any gene: 6. The CDR3 reads CASSYSTGTGVTEAFF. DNA of the CDR3: TGTGCCAGCAGTTACTCGACCGGGACAGGGGTAACTGAAGCTTTCTTT.

For this clone: Distinct nucleotide sequences in the sample also encode this CDR3. J is TRBJ2-5 and V is TRBV18, with D hard to call. This CDR3 contains 13 residues. CDR1 is KGHSH, CDR2 LQKENI, per germline. Between the trimmed V and J ends, which lost 4 bases and 1 base, there was a span of 7 bases. The CDR3 DNA reads as TGTGCCAGCTCACTGTCGGTCCAAGAGACCCAGTACTTC. This gives the protein CASSLSVQETQYF.

This chain uses TRBV6-4 with TRBJ2-2, with 11 bases matching TRBD1. CDR3 size: 16 residues. V was pared by 0 bases and J by 6 bases, with 3 bases of the junction left unmatched. CDR1 is MRHNA and CDR2 is SNTAGT in the germline V gene. This CDR3 reads CASSDSPGQGAGELFF. The CDR3 region has the DNA TGTGCCAGCAGTGACTCGCCGGGACAGGGGGCCGGGGAGCTGTTTTTT.

This clone was observed once. This chain joins TRBV19 and TRBJ1-2; D not certain. Looked up from germline, CDR1 is LNHDA and CDR2 is SQIVND (reference sequence). The CDR3 loop spans 14 amino acids. Trimming removed 4 bases at V and 7 bases at J, with 16 bases between. The CDR3, as DNA: TGTGCCAGTAGTACAACGATCGGATCTCTTGGCTACACCTTC. Translating gives CASSTTIGSLGYTF.

This clone has only one observation. This sequence joins TRBV7-2 and TRBJ1-3, with a possible D match to TRBD1 (6 bases). Germline V gene lookup returns CDR1 SGHTA and CDR2 FQGNSA. Trimming took 5 bases from V and 1 from J, leaving 12 bases between them. CDR3 length: 15 residues. CDR3 nucleotides: TGTGCCAGCAGCCGCCTGGGGGCTTCTGGAAACACCATATATTTT. This gives the protein CASSRLGASGNTIYF. Full variable domain (missing parts from reference TRBV7-2 and TRBJ1-3): GAGVSQSPSNKVTEKGKDVELRCDPISGHTALYWYRQSLGQGLEFLIYFQGNSAPDKSGLPSDRFSAERTGGSVSTLTIQRTQQEDSAVYLCASSRLGASGNTIYFGEGSWLTVV.

The CDR3 sequence: CASSLGGTDQETQYF. The CDR3 nucleotides are TGTGCCAGCAGCTTAGGAGGGACAGACCAAGAGACCCAGTACTTC. The rearrangement uses TRBV11-3 and TRBJ2-5, with 7 nucleotides matching TRBD1. J was trimmed by 0 bases and V by 1 base; bases with no gene match: 2. Germline-derived CDR1 and CDR2 are SGHNT and YENEEA. The CDR3 totals 15 residues.

This clone occurred a few times. J is TRBJ1-2 and V is TRBV30; D not resolved. The CDR3 consists of 11 residues. Trimming removed 1 base at V and 4 bases at J, with 4 bases between. CDR1 is GTSNPN, CDR2 SVGIG, per germline (reference sequence). The CDR3 region has the DNA TGTGCCTGGAGTGCGACCTATGGCTACACCTTC. Residues: CAWSATYGYTF.

The rearrangement joins TRBV6-4 to TRBJ2-5; D is possibly TRBD2 (6 bases). This CDR3 is built from 16 residues. V lost 5 bases and J 1 base, leaving 17 bases between the germline ends. The germline V gene has CDR1 MRHNA and CDR2 SNTAGT. The CDR3 DNA reads as TGTGCCAGCAGTAACTATCACGGGGGTGGCCAAGAGACCCAGTACTTC. Amino acids: CASSNYHGGGQETQYF.

This chain links TRBV5-6 with TRBJ1-4; a weak D match, TRBD1 (5 bases). The CDR3 totals 15 residues. Germline-derived CDR1 and CDR2 are SGHDT and YYEEEE. Between the trimmed V and J ends, which lost 3 bases and 5 bases, there was a span of 14 bases. CDR3 in amino acids: CASSYAGVINEKLFF. The CDR3 DNA reads as TGTGCCAGCAGCTATGCGGGGGTCATCAATGAAAAACTGTTTTTT.

J is TRBJ2-7 and V is TRBV29-1, with D perhaps matching TRBD1 (6 bases). Trimming removed 6 bases from V and 2 bases from J, with 14 bases in between. The CDR3 contains 13 residues. Germline loops: CDR1 SQVTM, CDR2 ANQGSEA. Here the CDR3 reads CSVEQGFTYEQYF. The CDR3 DNA reads as TGCAGCGTGGAACAGGGTTTCACCTACGAGCAGTACTTC.

This clone was observed a few times. The rearrangement uses TRBV30 and TRBJ1-2; D perhaps matches TRBD1 (5 bases). This CDR3 comprises 14 residues. In germline, CDR1 is GTSNPN, CDR2 SVGIG (reference sequence). The ends were cut back, 2 bases at V and 0 bases at J, with 10 bases in the middle. CDR3: CAWSLGQANYGYTF. The CDR3 DNA sequence: TGTGCCTGGAGTCTAGGACAAGCTAACTATGGCTACACCTTC.

As concerns this clone: At one end, the junction sequence differs from germline, possibly due to a read error. The chain links TRBV13 to TRBJ2-7; no firm D call. In germline, CDR1 is PRHDT, CDR2 FYEKMQ (reference sequence). The CDR3 covers 11 residues. Here the CDR3 reads CASSRRTSLSF. The CDR3 bases are TGTGCCAGCAGCAGAAGGACCAGCTTGAGCTTC.

The chain recombines TRBV6-5 with TRBJ1-5, with D possibly matching TRBD1 (6 bases). V was cut by 2 bases and J by 3 bases, with 8 bases left in between. This CDR3 spans 14 amino acids. CDR1 is MNHEY, CDR2 SVGAGI, per germline. The CDR3 region is CASSYGGPNQPQHF. Here the CDR3 DNA reads TGTGCCAGCAGTTACGGGGGGCCCAATCAGCCCCAGCATTTT.

The gene calls are TRBV6-6 and TRBJ1-6; possibly TRBD1 for D (5 bases). V gave up 5 bases and J gave up 0 bases, with 8 bases separating them. This CDR3 is built from 15 residues. The germline CDR1 and CDR2 sequences are MNHNY and SVGAGI (reference sequence). CDR3 nucleotides: TGTGCCAGCAGTGACAGAAGCTCCTATAATTCACCCCTCCACTTT. Its translation: CASSDRSSYNSPLHF.

The CDR3 DNA sequence: TGTGCCAGTAGTTCGGGTCTGAACACTGAAGCTTTCTTT. It yields the protein CASSSGLNTEAFF. The rearrangement uses TRBV19 and TRBJ1-1; D unresolved. The CDR3 is 13 residues long. Trimming took 5 bases from V and 0 from J, leaving 7 bases between them. The germline gives CDR1 LNHDA, CDR2 SQIVND (reference sequence).